This T cell receptor (beta chain) was identified in a study of OX40 agonist ivuxolimab in advanced cancers. Overall study: Patients were treated with ivuxolimab, an agonistic anti-OX40 (CD134) antibody. Averaging roughly 60 years in age, with a range of roughly 23 to 80, the cohort was 82.7% male. Of the patients, three showed partial responses, one with hepatocellular carcinoma and two with cutaneous melanoma.

Germline V gene sequence: CDR1 SGHTA, CDR2 FQGNSA. The CDR3 totals 16 residues. Trimming removed 2 bases from V and 4 bases from J; junction bases left unmatched: 7. TCRdb's copy holds only in-frame clones and misses some; the assay was immunoSEQ multiplex PCR. The repertoire holds around 60,000 clones, about 85% seen once, with approximately 2.9% in the top ten. This chain uses TRBV7-2 with TRBJ2-5, with 10 bases that match TRBD2. This TCR was sampled from an adult with an advanced solid tumor such as melanoma, head and neck, liver or kidney cancer. Material: CD4+ or CD8+ T cells sorted from blood, obtained in a trial of the OX40 agonist ivuxolimab. Here the CDR3 DNA reads TGTGCCAGCAGCTTATTTCGAGCGGGAGGGTCAGAGACCCAGTACTTC. It codes for CASSLFRAGGSETQYF.